The T cell receptor beta chain described here comes from a study of cytomegalovirus exposure and HLA in healthy donors. About the research overall: Of 300 to 500 genotyped donors, about 81% clustered with self-reported Caucasian donors. Study observations and caveats: When analyzed later, a missense DCLRE1C variant was found to be linked to TCR beta V- and J-gene trimming. Reports described diagnosis of cytomegalovirus status by the classifier as highly specific and sensitive.

Per germline, CDR1 MNHNS and CDR2 SASEGT. The CDR3 consists of 15 residues. As for this clone: Its antigen is as yet unknown. One end of the junction fails to match germline, which may point to a read error.

Primers included in the PCR were 60 Vbeta and 13 Jbeta primers. The assay was immunoSEQ multiplex PCR, and TCRdb's table has in-frame clones only and misses some. The profile covers about 72,000 clones, with about 80% appearing a single time and 3% to 3.5% taken by the ten largest. When sampled, the donors appeared nominally healthy, though they likely had unrecorded immune exposures. The rearrangement links TRBV6-1 to TRBJ1-5; 9 positions match TRBD1. The sequenced sample consisted of PBMCs. This sequence was found in a man in his forties or fifties in good health and CMV-seronegative. The CDR3 DNA is TGTTCCAGCAGCATCGACAGGGGGTATGATCAGCCCCAGCATTTT. This codes for CSSSIDRGYDQPQHF.